Presented here are 6 T cell receptor beta chains from one specimen sequenced in a study of PD-1 blockade in classical Hodgkin lymphoma. The assay was immunoSEQ multiplex PCR, and TCRdb's table has in-frame clones only and misses some. The table has about 110,000 clones, approximately 90% seen once; the top ten hold around 17%. Time point defined: cycle 4 day 1 (C4D1), after five to seven weeks of nivolumab. Exposure to brentuximab vedotin varied, and each patient had relapsed following autologous stem cell transplantation. The sample here was peripheral blood mononuclear cells (PBMCs), taken before the fourth cycle of nivolumab. The receptors originated from a human donor with classical Hodgkin lymphoma.

Only one count was recorded for this clone. The J gene is TRBJ2-1, the V gene TRBV28; no clear D gene. Trimming took off 2 bases at V and 4 bases at J, with 6 bases between the two ends. The germline gives CDR1 MDHEN, CDR2 SYDVKM. The CDR3 loop spans 13 amino acids. In DNA form, the CDR3 reads TGTGCCAGCAGTTTAGTGCGATACAATGAGCAGTTCTTC. Translated: CASSLVRYNEQFF. The variable domain in full, with the rest retrieved from reference TRBV28 and TRBJ2-1, is DVKVTQSSRYLVKRTGEKVFLECVQDMDHENMFWYRQDPGLGLRLIYFSYDVKMKEKGDIPEGYSVSREKKERFSLILESASTNQTSMYLCASSLVRYNEQFFGPGTRLTVL.

V is TRBV30 and J is TRBJ1-5; possible D gene TRBD1, 6 bases. This CDR3 comprises 13 residues. The ends were cut back, 2 bases at V and 3 bases at J, with 8 bases in the middle. Germline lookup yields CDR1 GTSNPN and CDR2 SVGIG (reference sequence). CDR3 protein: CAWSHRDNQPQHF. Here the CDR3 DNA reads TGTGCCTGGAGTCACAGGGACAATCAGCCCCAGCATTTT. Variable domain in full (rest from reference TRBV30 and TRBJ1-5): SQTIHQWPATLVQPVGSPLSLECTVEGTSNPNLYWYRQAAGRGLQLLFYSVGIGQISSEVPQNLSASRPQDRQFILSSKKLLLSDSGFYLCAWSHRDNQPQHFGDGTRLSIL.

The chain couples TRBV18 to TRBJ2-5, with D perhaps matching TRBD1 or TRBD2 (5 bases each). This CDR3 comprises 14 residues. The V end lost 2 bases, the J end lost 4 bases, and 11 bases lay between the germline ends. The germline gives CDR1 KGHSH, CDR2 LQKENI. DNA for the CDR3: TGTGCCAGCTCACCAAACATCGGGGCAGAGACCCAGTACTTC. Residues: CASSPNIGAETQYF.

This chain uses TRBV5-6 with TRBJ2-2, with 8 bases matching TRBD2. Trimming took 4 bases from V and 0 from J; bases not matched to a gene: 2. The CDR3 length is 15 residues. CDR1 and CDR2 (germline): SGHDT, YYEEEE. In DNA, the CDR3 is TGTGCCAGCAGCCCCGGGGGGGCGAACACCGGGGAGCTGTTTTTT. It is translated as CASSPGGANTGELFF. The variable domain in full, completed from reference TRBV5-6 and TRBJ2-2, reads DAGVTQSPTHLIKTRGQQVTLRCSPKSGHDTVSWYQQALGQGPQFIFQYYEEEERQRGNFPDRFSGHQFPNYSSELNVNALLLGDSALYLCASSPGGANTGELFFGEGSRLTVL.

The chain recombines TRBV7-2 with TRBJ2-2; D is unresolved. This CDR3 has 14 residues. Trimming removed 2 bases from V and 4 bases from J, with 8 bases in between. Germline CDR1 reads SGHTA; CDR2 reads FQGNSA. CDR3 residues: CASSLTVFTGELFF. The CDR3 DNA reads TGTGCCAGCAGCTTAACAGTTTTCACCGGGGAGCTGTTTTTT.

The genes are TRBV4-3 and TRBJ2-3, with D possibly matching TRBD2 (5 bases). The CDR3 extends over 17 amino acids. V lost 1 base and J 0 bases, leaving 14 bases between the germline ends. CDR1 and CDR2 (germline): LGHNA, YSLEER. DNA of the CDR3: TGCGCCAGCAGCCAAGGAGCATTGCGGGCAAGCACAGATACGCAGTATTTT. Translated, it gives CASSQGALRASTDTQYF.